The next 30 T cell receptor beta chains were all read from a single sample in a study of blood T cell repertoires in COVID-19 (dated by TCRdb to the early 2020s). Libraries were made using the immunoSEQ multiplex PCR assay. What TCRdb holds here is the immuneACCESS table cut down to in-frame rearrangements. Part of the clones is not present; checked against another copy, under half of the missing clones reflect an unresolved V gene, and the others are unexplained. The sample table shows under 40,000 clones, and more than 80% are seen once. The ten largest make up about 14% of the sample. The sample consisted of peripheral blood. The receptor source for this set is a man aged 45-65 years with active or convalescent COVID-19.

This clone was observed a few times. CDR3 sequence (DNA): TGTGCCAGCAGCCCAGGACAGTCCCACAATGAGCAGTTCTTC. It is translated as CASSPGQSHNEQFF. This sequence joins TRBV7-3 and TRBJ2-1, with D perhaps TRBD1 (6 bases). Trimming pared 5 bases from V and 5 bases from J, leaving 13 bases between. CDR3 size: 14 residues. Germline values: CDR1 SGHTA, CDR2 FQGTGA. The complete variable domain, with remaining parts taken from reference TRBV7-3 and TRBJ2-1, reads GAGVSQTPSNKVTEKGKYVELRCDPISGHTALYWYRQSLGQGPEFLIYFQGTGAADDSGLPNDRFFAVRPEGSVSTLKIQRTERGDSAVYLCASSPGQSHNEQFFGPGTRLTVL.

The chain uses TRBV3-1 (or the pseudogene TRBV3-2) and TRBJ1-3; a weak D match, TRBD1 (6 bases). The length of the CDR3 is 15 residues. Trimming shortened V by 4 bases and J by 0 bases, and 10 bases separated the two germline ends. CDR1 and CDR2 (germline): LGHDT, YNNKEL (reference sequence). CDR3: CASSRGQSSGNTIYF. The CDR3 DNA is TGTGCCAGCAGCCGCGGACAGTCCTCTGGAAACACCATATATTTT.

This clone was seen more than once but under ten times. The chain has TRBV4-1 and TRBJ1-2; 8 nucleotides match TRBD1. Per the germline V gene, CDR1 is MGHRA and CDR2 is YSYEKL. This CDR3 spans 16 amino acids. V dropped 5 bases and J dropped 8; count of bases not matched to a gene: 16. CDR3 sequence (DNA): TGCGCCAGCAGCACGAATTTAGGGACAGGCCAAGGAGGCTACACCTTC. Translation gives CASSTNLGTGQGGYTF.

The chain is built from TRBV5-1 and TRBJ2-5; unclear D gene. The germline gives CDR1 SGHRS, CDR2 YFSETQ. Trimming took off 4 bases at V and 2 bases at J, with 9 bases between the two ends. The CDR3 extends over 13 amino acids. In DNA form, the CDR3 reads TGCGCCAGCAGCCCAAGCCCTCAAGAGACCCAGTACTTC. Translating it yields CASSPSPQETQYF.

In DNA, the CDR3 is TGTGCCAGCTCACCCGGGACTAGCGGGGGCGTCTCTGGGGCCAACGTCCTGACTTTC. It encodes CASSPGTSGGVSGANVLTF. This chain connects TRBV18 to TRBJ2-6, with 14 positions matching TRBD2. The V gene end was trimmed by 3 bases and the J gene end by 0 bases; junction bases not matched to a gene: 4. The CDR3 contains 19 residues. Germline V CDR1 and CDR2: KGHSH, LQKENI.

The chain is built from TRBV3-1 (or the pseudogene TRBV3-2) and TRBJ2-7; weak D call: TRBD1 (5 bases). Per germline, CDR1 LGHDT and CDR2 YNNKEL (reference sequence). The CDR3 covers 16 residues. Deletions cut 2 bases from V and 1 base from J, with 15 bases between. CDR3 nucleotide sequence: TGTGCCAGCAGCCAACCCCATGACAGTCCGTCCTACGAGCAGTACTTC. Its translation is CASSQPHDSPSYEQYF.

CDR3 coding DNA: TGCGCCAGCAGCTTGGGACAGGGTGGCAATCAGCCCCAGCATTTT. It encodes CASSLGQGGNQPQHF. The rearrangement joins TRBV5-1 to TRBJ1-5, with 7 nucleotides matching TRBD1. CDR1 and CDR2 (germline): SGHRS, YFSETQ. V shed 0 bases, J shed 2 bases, and the junction held 2 bases outside the gene matches. CDR3 length: 15 amino acids.

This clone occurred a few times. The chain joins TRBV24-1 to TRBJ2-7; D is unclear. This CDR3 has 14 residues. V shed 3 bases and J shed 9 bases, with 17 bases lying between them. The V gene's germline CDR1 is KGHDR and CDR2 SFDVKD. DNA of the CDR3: TGTGCCACCAGTGATAAGACAACTCGCTCAGGGCAGTACTTC. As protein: CATSDKTTRSGQYF.

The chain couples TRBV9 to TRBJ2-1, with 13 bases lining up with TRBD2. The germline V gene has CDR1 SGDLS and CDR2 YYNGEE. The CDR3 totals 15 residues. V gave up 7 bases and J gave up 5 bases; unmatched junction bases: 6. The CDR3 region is CASGWTSGGHNEQFF. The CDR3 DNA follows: TGTGCCAGCGGTTGGACTAGCGGGGGCCACAATGAGCAGTTCTTC.

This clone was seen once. The CDR3 is CASRSGQGADYGYTF. The CDR3 nucleotides read TGTGCCAGCAGATCGGGACAGGGGGCAGACTATGGCTACACCTTC. The chain uses TRBV6-5 and TRBJ1-2, with TRBD1 matching 12 bases. Germline V lookup: CDR1 MNHEY, CDR2 SVGAGI. CDR3 size: 15 residues. The V segment lost 6 bases and the J segment 3 bases; nucleotides outside the gene matches: 5.

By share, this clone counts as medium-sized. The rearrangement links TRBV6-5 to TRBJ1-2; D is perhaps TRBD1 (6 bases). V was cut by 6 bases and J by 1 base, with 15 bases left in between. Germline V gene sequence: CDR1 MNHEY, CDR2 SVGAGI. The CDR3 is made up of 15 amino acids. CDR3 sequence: CASRSGGGGNYGYTF. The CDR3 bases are TGTGCCAGCAGATCCGGGGGAGGGGGTAACTATGGCTACACCTTC.

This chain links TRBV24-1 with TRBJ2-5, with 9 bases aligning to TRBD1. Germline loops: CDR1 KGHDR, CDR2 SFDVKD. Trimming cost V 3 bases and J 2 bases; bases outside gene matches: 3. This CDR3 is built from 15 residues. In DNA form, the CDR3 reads TGTGCCACCAGTGATCCGGGACAGGGTCAAGAGACCCAGTACTTC. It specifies CATSDPGQGQETQYF.

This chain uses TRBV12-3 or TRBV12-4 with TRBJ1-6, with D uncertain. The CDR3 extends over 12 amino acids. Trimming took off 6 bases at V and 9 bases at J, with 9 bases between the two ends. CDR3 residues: CASRQDLSPLHF. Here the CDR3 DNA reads TGTGCCAGCAGGCAGGATCTTTCACCCCTCCACTTT.

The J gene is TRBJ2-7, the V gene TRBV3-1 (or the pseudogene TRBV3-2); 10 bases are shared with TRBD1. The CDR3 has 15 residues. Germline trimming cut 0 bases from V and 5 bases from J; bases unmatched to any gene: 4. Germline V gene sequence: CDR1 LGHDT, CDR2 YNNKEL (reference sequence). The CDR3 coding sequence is TGTGCCAGCAGCCAAGAAGTGACAGGGGGCAACGAGCAGTACTTC. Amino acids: CASSQEVTGGNEQYF.

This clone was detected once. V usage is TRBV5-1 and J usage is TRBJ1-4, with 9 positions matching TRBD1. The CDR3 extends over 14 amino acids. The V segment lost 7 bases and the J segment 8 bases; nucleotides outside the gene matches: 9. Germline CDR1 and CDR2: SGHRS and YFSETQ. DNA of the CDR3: TGCGCCAGCGGAGACGGGACAGGGCGGGAAAAACTGTTTTTT. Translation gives CASGDGTGREKLFF.

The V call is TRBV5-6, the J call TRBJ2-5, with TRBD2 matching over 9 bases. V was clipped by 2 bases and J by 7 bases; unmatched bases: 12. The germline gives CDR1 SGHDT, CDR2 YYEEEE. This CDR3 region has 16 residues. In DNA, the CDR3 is TGTGCCAGCAGCTTTTGGTTTAGCGGGGGAAGTGGGACCCAGTACTTC. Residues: CASSFWFSGGSGTQYF.

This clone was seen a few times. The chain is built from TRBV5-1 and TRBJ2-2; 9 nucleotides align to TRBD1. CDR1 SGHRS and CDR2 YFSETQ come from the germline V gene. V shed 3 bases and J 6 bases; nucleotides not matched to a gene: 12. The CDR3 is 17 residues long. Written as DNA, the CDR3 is TGCGCCAGCAGCTCTCCAACGTTACAGGGGGCGTCCGGGGAGCTGTTTTTT. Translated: CASSSPTLQGASGELFF.

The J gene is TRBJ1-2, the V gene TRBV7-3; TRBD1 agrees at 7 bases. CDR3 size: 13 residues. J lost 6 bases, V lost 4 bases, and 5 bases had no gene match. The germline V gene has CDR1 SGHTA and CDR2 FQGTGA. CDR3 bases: TGTGCCAGCAGCTCTACAGGGGTCGATGGCTACACCTTC. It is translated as CASSSTGVDGYTF. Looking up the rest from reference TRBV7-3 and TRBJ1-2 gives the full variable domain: GAGVSQTPSNKVTEKGKYVELRCDPISGHTALYWYRQSLGQGPEFLIYFQGTGAADDSGLPNDRFFAVRPEGSVSTLKIQRTERGDSAVYLCASSSTGVDGYTFGSGTRLTVV.

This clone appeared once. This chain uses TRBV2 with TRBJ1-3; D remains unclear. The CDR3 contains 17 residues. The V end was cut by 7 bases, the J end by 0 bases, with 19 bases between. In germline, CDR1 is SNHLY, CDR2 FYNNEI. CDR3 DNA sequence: TGTGCCAGCACGCCGTTCGGGGTTCTATCCTCTGGAAACACCATATATTTT. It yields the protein CASTPFGVLSSGNTIYF. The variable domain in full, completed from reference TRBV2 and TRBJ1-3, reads EPEVTQTPSHQVTQMGQEVILRCVPISNHLYFYWYRQILGQKVEFLVSFYNNEISEKSEIFDDQFSVERPDGSNFTLKIRSTKLEDSAMYFCASTPFGVLSSGNTIYFGEGSWLTVV.

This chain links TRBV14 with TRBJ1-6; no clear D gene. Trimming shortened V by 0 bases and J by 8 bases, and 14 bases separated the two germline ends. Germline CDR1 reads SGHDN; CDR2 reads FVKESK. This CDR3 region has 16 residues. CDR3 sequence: CASSQDPGGLDSPLHF. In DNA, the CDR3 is TGTGCCAGCAGCCAAGACCCAGGAGGATTGGATTCACCCCTCCACTTT.

The CDR3: CASSEVDRGLRNEQFF. CDR3 in DNA: TGTGCCAGCAGTGAAGTGGATAGGGGGCTGCGGAATGAGCAGTTCTTC. This sequence joins TRBV6-1 and TRBJ2-1; 7 bases line up with TRBD1. This CDR3 contains 16 residues. Germline trimming cut 1 base from V and 7 bases from J; bases unmatched to any gene: 10. CDR1 is MNHNS, CDR2 SASEGT, per germline.

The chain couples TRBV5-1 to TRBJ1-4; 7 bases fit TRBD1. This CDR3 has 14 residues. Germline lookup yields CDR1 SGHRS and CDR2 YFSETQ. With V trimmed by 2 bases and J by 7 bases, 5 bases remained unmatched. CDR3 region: CASSFGTAGEKLFF. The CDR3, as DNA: TGCGCCAGCAGCTTTGGGACAGCTGGTGAAAAACTGTTTTTT.

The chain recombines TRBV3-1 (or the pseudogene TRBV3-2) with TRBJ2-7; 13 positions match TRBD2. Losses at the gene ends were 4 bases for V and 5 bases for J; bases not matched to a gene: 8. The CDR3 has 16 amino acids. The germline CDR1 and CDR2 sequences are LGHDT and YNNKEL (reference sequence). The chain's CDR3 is CASSRTSGGALDEQYF. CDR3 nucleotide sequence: TGTGCCAGCAGCCGTACTAGCGGGGGGGCCTTGGACGAGCAGTACTTC.

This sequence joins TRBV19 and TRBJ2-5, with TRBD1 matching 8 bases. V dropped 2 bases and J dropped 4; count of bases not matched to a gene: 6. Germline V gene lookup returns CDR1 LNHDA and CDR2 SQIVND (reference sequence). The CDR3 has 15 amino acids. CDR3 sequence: CASSIRSGGRETQYF. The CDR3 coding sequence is TGTGCCAGTAGTATACGGTCAGGGGGCCGAGAGACCCAGTACTTC.

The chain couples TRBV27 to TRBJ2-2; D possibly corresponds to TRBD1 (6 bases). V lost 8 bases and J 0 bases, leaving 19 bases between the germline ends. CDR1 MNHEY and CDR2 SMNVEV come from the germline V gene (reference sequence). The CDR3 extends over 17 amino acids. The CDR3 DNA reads TGTGCCAGCGGGGGCCGTTTCGGACACTCGAACACCGGGGAGCTGTTTTTT. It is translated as CASGGRFGHSNTGELFF.

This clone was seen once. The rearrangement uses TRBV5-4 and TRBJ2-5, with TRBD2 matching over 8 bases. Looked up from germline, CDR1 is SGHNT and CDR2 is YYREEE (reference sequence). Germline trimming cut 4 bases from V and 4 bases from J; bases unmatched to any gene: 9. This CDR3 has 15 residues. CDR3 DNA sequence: TGTGCCAGCAGCCGGGCAGCGGGGGAGGGAGAGACCCAGTACTTC. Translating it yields CASSRAAGEGETQYF.

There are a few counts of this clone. The CDR3 loop is CASSEAGGLAYEQYF. CDR3 DNA: TGTGCCAGCAGTGAAGCGGGGGGACTGGCCTACGAGCAGTACTTC. The chain recombines TRBV2 with TRBJ2-7; TRBD2 might be the D (6 bases). The V gene lost 0 bases and the J gene lost 2 bases, with 11 bases spanning the gap. This CDR3 is 15 amino acids long. Germline CDR1 is SNHLY and CDR2 is FYNNEI.

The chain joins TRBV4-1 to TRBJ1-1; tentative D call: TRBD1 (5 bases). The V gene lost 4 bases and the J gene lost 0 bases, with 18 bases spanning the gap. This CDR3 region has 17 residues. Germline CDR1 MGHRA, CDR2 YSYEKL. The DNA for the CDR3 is TGCGCCAGCAGCCTTGAGGTAGCACAGGTATTGAACACTGAAGCTTTCTTT. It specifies CASSLEVAQVLNTEAFF.

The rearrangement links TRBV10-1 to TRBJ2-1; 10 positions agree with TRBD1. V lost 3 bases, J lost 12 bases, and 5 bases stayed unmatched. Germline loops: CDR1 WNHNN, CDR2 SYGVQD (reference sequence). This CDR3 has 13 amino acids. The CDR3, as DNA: TGCGCCAGCAGTGATCGGGACAGGGGCGGGCAGTTCTTC. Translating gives CASSDRDRGGQFF.

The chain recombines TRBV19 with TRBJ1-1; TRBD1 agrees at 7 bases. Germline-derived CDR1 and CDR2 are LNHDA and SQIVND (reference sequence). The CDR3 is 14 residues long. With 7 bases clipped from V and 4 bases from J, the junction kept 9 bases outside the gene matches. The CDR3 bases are TGTGCCAGTATGGCAGCAGGGGGGTTCACTGAAGCTTTCTTT. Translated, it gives CASMAAGGFTEAFF.